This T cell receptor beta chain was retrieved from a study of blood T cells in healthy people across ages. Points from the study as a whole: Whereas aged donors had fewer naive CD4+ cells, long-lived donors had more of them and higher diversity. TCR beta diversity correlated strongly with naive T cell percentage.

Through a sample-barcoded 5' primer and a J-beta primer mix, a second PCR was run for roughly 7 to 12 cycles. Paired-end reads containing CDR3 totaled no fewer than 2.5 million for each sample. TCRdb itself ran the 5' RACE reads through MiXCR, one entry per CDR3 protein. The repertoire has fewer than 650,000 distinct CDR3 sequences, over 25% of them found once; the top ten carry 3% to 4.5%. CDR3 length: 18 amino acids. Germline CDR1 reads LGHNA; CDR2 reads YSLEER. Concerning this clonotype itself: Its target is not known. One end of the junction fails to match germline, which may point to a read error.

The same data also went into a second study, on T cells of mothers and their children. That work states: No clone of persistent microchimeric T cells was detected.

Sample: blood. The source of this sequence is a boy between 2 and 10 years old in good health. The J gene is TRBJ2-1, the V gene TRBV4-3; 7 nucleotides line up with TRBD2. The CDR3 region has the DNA TGCGCCAGCAGCCAAGCTCGGGCGGGACTACCAAATTACAATGAGCATTTCTTC. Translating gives CASSQARAGLPNYNEHFF.